Sequencing of this TCR beta chain was carried out in a study of a mutant IDH1 vaccine in newly diagnosed glioma. Study in general: Treated patients, averaging around 40 years, were around 62% male and roughly 38% female. Antecedent treatment encompassed radiotherapy, temozolomide, or their combination; the majority received both.

Data came from immunoSEQ multiplex PCR; TCRdb stores just in-frame clones and leaves some out. The sample shows tens of thousands of clones, 82% of them seen only once. The sample holds many counts of this clone. The antigen is undetermined. General study points: About 92% of patients showed vaccine-induced immune responses across multiple MHC alleles.

The V end was cut by 10 bases, the J end by 0 bases, with 13 bases between. Germline CDR1 reads SGHVS; CDR2 reads FQNEAQ. This CDR3 comprises 14 residues. The time point here: week 5, during vaccination. Topical imiquimod accompanied each vaccine dose, which consisted of 300 ug of mutant IDH1 20-mer peptide. In every donor, the tumor was a new WHO grade 3 or 4 IDH1-mutant, ATRX-lost astrocytoma. The sequence was obtained from a woman younger than 30 with glioma. Some clones in this sample may be carry-over from other donors' samples. The source material was PBMCs, sampled from a glioma patient whose treatment included an IDH1 peptide vaccine. The chain is built from TRBV7-8 and TRBJ1-5; D is ambiguous. The CDR3, as DNA: TGTGCCACCTACCCGGGCAGTAGCAATCAGCCCCAGCATTTT. Its protein is CATYPGSSNQPQHF.